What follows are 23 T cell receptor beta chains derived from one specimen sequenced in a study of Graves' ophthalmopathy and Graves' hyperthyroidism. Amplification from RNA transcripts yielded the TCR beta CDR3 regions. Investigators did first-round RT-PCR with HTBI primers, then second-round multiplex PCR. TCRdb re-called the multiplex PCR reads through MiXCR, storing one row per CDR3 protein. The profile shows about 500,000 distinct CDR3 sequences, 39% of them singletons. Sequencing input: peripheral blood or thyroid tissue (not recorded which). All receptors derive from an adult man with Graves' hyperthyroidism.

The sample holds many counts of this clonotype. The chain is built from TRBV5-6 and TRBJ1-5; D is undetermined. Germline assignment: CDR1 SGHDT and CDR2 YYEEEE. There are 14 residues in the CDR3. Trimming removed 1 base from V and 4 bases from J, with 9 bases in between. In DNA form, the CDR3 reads TGTGCCAGCAGCTTGTATTATGGTAATCAGCCCCAGCATTTT. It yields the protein CASSLYYGNQPQHF.

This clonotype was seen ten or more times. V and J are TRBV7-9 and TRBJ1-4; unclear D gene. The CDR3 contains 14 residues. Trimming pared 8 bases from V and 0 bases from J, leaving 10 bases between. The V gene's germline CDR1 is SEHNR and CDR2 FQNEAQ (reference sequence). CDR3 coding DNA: TGTGCCAGCGCTAGGAGCCCAACTAATGAAAAACTGTTTTTT. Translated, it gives CASARSPTNEKLFF.

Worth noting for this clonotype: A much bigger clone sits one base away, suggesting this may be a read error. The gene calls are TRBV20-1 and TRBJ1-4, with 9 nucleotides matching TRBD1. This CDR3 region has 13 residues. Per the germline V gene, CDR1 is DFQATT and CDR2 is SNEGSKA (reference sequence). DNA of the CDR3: TGCAGTGCTAAGACAGGGGGGAATGAAAAACTGGTTTTT. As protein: CSAKTGGNEKLVF.

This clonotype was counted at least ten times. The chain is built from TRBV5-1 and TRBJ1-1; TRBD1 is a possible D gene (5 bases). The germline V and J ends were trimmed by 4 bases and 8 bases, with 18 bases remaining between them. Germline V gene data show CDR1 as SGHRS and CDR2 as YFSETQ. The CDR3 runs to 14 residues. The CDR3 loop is CASSPQIGAREAFF. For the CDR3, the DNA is TGCGCCAGCAGCCCCCAGATTGGGGCGAGGGAAGCTTTCTTT.

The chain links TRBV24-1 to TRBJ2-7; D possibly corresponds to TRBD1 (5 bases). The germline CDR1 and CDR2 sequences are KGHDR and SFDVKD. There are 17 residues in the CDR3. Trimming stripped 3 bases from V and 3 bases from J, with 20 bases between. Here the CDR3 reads CATSDGVVFSGYYEQYF. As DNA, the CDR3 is TGTGCCACCAGTGATGGGGTTGTGTTTTCAGGGTACTACGAGCAGTACTTC.

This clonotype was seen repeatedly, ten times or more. CDR3 sequence reads: CASSSTPDTEAFF. In DNA, the CDR3 is TGCGCCAGCAGCTCGACACCGGACACTGAAGCTTTCTTT. The chain carries TRBV5-1 and TRBJ1-1; D is uncertain. CDR3 length: 13 residues. The germline gives CDR1 SGHRS, CDR2 YFSETQ. The ends were cut back, 3 bases at V and 3 bases at J, with 9 bases in the middle. The full variable domain, with the rest looked up from reference TRBV5-1 and TRBJ1-1, is KAGVTQTPRYLIKTRGQQVTLSCSPISGHRSVSWYQQTPGQGLQFLFEYFSETQRNKGNFPGRFSGRQFSNSRSEMNVSTLELGDSALYLCASSSTPDTEAFFGQGTRLTVV.

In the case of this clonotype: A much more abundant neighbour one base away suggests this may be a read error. The CDR3 reads CASSLRQGHGSYTF. The CDR3 nucleotides are TGTGCCAGCAGCTTAAGACAGGGACATGGAAGCTACACCTTC. The chain has TRBV7-9 and TRBJ1-2, with 7 nucleotides matching TRBD1. Germline CDR1 reads SEHNR; CDR2 reads FQNEAQ (reference sequence). J lost 9 bases, V lost 2 bases, and 9 bases had no gene match. The CDR3 contains 14 residues.

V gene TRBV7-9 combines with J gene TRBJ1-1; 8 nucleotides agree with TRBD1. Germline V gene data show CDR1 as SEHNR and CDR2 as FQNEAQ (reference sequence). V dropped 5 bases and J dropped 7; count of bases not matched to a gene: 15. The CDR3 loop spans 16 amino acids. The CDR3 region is CASSPVPGTGPFEAFF. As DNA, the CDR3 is TGTGCCAGCAGCCCGGTCCCCGGGACAGGACCATTTGAAGCTTTCTTT.

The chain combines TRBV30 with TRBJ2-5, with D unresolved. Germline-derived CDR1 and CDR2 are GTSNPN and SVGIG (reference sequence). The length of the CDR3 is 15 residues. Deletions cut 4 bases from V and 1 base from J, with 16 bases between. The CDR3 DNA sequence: TGTGCCTGGACTGTCGGATCTGTTCCCCAAGAGACCCAGTACTTC. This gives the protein CAWTVGSVPQETQYF.

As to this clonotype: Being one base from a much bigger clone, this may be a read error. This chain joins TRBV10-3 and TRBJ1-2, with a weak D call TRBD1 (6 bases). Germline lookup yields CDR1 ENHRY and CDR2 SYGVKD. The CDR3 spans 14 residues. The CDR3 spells CASSEARPGDGHTF. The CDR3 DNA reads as TGTGCCAGCAGTGAAGCGCGACCAGGGGATGGCCACACCTTC.

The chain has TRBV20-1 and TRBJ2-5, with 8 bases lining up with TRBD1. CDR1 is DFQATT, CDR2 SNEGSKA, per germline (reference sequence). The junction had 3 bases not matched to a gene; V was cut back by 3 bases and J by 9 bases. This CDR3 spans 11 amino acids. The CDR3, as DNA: TGCAGTGCTAGTAAACAGGGGGCCCAGTACTTC. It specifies CSASKQGAQYF.

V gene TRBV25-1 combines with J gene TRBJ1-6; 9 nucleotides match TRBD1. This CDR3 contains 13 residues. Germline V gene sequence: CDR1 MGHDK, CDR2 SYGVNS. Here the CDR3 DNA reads TGTGCTAGCTCTGACAGGGGGAATTCACCCCTCCACTTT. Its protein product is CASSDRGNSPLHF.

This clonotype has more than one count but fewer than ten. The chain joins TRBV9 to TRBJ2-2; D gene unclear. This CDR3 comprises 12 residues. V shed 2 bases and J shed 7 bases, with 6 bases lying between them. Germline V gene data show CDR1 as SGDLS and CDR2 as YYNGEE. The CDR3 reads CASSVFSGELFF. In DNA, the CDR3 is TGTGCCAGCAGCGTTTTCAGCGGGGAGCTGTTTTTT.

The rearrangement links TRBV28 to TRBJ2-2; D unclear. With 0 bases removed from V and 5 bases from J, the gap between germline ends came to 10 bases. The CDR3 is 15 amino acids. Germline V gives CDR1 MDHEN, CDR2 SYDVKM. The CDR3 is CASSLWSQGTGELFF. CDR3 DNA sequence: TGTGCCAGCAGTTTATGGAGTCAAGGGACCGGGGAGCTGTTTTTT.

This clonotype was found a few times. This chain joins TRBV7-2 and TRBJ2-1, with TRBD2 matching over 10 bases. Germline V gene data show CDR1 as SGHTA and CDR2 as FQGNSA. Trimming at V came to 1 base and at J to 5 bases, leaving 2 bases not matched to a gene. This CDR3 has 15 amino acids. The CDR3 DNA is TGTGCCAGCAGCTTAGTTAGCGGGAGGAACAATGAGCAGTTCTTC. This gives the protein CASSLVSGRNNEQFF.

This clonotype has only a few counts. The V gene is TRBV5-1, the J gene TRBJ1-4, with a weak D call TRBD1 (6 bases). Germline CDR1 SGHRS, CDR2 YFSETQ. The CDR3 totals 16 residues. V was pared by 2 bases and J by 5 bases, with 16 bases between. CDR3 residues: CASSLNRRGLNEKLFF. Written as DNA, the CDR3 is TGCGCCAGCAGCTTAAATCGGCGGGGGCTGAATGAAAAACTGTTTTTT.

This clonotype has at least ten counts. The CDR3 protein is CSARGDRSYNSPLHF. DNA for the CDR3: TGCAGTGCTAGGGGGGACAGATCCTATAATTCACCCCTCCACTTT. This chain connects TRBV20-1 to TRBJ1-6; the match to TRBD1 covers 7 bases. Germline loops: CDR1 DFQATT, CDR2 SNEGSKA (reference sequence). The V gene end was trimmed by 3 bases and the J gene end by 1 base; junction bases not matched to a gene: 3. The CDR3 loop spans 15 amino acids.

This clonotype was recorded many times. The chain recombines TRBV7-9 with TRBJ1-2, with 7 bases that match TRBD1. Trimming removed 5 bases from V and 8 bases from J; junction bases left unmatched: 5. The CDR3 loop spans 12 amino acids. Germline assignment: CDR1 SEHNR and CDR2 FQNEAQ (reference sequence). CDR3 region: CASSPTGDGYTF. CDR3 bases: TGTGCCAGCAGCCCAACAGGGGACGGCTACACCTTC.

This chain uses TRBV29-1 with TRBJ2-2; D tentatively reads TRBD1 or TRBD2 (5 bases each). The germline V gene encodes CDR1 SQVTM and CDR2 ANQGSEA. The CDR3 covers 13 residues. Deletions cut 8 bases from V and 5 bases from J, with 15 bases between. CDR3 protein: CSSGTSQTGELFF. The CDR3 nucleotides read TGCAGCTCCGGGACCTCCCAGACCGGGGAGCTGTTTTTT.

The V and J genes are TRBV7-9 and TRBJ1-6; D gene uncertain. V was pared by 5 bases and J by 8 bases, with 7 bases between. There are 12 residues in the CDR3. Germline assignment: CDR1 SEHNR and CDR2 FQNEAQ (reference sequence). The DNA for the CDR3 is TGTGCCAGCAGCGGACCGGATTCACCCCTCCACTTT. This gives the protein CASSGPDSPLHF.

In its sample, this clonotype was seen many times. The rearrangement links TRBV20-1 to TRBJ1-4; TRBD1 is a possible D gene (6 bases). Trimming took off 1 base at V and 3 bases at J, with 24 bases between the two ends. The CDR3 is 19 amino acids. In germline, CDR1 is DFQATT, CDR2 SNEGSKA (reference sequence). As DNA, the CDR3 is TGCAGTGCTAGAGGTTCTTGGGCAGGGGAGTCTGGGGCTAATGAAAAACTGTTTTTT. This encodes CSARGSWAGESGANEKLFF.

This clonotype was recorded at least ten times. Written as DNA, the CDR3 is TGTGCCAGCAGCTTATCCGCGGGACAGGGGGCCTACGAGCAGTACTTC. Encoded protein: CASSLSAGQGAYEQYF. V is TRBV7-9 and J is TRBJ2-7; 11 bases are shared with TRBD1. The germline CDR1 and CDR2 sequences are SEHNR and FQNEAQ (reference sequence). Trimming at V came to 2 bases and at J to 2 bases, leaving 5 bases not matched to a gene. The CDR3 is 16 amino acids. Together with reference TRBV7-9 and TRBJ2-7, the CDR3 gives the full variable domain: DTGVSQNPRHKITKRGQNVTFRCDPISEHNRLYWYRQTLGQGPEFLTYFQNEAQLEKSRLLSDRFSAERPKGSFSTLEIQRTEQGDSAMYLCASSLSAGQGAYEQYFGPGTRLTVT.

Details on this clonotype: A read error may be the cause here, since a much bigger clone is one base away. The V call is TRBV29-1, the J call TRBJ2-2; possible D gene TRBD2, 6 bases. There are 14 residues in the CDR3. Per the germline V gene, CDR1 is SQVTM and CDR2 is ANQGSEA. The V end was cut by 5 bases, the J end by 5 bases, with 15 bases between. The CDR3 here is CSVRPPGRTGELFF. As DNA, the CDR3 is TGCAGCGTTCGCCCCCCGGGGAGGACCGGGGAGCTGTTTTTT.